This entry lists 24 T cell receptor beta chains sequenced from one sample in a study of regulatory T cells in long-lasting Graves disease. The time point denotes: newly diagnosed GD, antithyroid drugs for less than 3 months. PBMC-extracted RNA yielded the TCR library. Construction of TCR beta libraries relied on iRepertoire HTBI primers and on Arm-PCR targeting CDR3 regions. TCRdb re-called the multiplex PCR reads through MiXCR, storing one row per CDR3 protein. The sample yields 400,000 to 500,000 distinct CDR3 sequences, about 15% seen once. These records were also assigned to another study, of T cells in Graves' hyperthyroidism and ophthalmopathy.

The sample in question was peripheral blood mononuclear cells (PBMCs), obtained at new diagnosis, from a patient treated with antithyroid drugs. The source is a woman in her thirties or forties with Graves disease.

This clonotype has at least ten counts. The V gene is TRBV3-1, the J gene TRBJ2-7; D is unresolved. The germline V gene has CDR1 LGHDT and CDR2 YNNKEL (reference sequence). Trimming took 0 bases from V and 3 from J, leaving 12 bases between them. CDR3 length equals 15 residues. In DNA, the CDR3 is TGTGCCAGCAGCCAAGATACGGGTCTATTCTACGAGCAGTACTTC. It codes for CASSQDTGLFYEQYF.

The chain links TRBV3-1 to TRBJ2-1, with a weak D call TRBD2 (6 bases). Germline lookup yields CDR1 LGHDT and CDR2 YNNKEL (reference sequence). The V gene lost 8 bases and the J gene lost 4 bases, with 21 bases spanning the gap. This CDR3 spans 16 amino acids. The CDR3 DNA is TGTGCCAGCGGGTCCGCGGGACTGGCGCCTTACAATGAGCAGTTCTTC. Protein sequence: CASGSAGLAPYNEQFF.

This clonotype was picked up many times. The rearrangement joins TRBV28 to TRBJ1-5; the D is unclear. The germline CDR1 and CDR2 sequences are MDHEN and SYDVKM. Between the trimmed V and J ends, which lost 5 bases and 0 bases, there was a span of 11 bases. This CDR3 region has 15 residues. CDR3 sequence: CASSLHTDSNQPQHF. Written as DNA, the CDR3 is TGTGCCAGCAGTCTTCATACCGATAGCAATCAGCCCCAGCATTTT.

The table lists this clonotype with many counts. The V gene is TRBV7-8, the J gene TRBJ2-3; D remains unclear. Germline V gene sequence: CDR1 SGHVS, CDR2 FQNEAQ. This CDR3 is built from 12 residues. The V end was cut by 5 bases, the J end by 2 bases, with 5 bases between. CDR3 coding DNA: TGTGCCAGCAGCCCAAACACAGATACGCAGTATTTT. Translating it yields CASSPNTDTQYF.

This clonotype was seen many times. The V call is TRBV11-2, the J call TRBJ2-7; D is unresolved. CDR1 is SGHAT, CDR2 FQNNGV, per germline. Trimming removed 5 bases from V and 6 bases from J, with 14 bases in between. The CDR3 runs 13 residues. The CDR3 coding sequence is TGTGCCAGCAGCCTCTCCCGGTTGGTCGAGCAGTACTTC. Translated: CASSLSRLVEQYF.

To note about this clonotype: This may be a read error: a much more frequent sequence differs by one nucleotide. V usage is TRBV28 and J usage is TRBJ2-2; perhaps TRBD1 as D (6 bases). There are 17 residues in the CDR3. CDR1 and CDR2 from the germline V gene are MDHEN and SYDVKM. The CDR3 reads CAGSLTDRNEDPEELFF. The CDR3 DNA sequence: TGTGCCGGCAGTTTAACCGACAGGAATGAAGACCCGGAGGAGCTGTTTTTT.

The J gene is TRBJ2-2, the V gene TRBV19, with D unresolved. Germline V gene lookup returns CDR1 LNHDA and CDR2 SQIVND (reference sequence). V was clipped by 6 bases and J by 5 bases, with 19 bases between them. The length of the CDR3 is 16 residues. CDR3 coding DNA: TGTGCCAGTAGCTCCCCGGTTGCTGAGAATACCGGGGAGCTGTTTTTT. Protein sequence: CASSSPVAENTGELFF.

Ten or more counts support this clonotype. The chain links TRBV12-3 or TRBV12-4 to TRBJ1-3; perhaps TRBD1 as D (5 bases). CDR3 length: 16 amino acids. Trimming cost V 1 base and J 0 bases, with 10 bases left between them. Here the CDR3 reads CASSLESGSSGNTIYF. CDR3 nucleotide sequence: TGTGCCAGCAGTTTAGAATCAGGGAGCTCTGGAAACACCATATATTTT.

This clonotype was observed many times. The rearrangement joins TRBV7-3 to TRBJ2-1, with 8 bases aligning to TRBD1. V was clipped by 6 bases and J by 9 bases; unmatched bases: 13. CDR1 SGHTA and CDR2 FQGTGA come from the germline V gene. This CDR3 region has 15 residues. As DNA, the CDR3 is TGTGCCAGCAGACCTACGGAACGGACAGGGCGTGAGCAGTTCTTC. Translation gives CASRPTERTGREQFF.

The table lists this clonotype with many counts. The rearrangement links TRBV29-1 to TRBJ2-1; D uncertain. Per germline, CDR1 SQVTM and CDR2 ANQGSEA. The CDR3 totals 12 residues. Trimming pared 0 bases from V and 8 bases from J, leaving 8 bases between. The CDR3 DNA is TGCAGCGTTGAAGATTGGCCGCATGAGCAGTTCTTC. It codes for CSVEDWPHEQFF.

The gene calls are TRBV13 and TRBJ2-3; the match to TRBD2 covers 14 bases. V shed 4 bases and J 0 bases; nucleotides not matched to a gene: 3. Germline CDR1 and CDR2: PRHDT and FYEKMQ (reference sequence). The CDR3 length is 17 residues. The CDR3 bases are TGTGCCAGCAGCTGGACTAGCGGGAGGTACAGCACAGATACGCAGTATTTT. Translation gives CASSWTSGRYSTDTQYF.

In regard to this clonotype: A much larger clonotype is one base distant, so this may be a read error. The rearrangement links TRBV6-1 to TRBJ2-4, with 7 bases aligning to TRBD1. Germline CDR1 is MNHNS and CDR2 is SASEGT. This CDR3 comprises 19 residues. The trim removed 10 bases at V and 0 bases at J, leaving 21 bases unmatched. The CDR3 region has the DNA TGTGCCAACCAAAAAATGACAGGGAACCCATCCCTAGCCAAAAACATTCAGTACTTC. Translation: CANQKMTGNPSLAKNIQYF.

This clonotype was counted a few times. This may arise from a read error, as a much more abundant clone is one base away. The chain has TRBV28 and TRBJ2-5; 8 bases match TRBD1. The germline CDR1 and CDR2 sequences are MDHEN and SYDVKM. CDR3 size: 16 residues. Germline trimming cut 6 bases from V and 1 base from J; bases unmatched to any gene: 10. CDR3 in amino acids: CASSPGQGRVQETQYF. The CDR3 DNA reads TGTGCCAGCAGCCCCGGACAGGGACGGGTCCAAGAGACCCAGTACTTC.

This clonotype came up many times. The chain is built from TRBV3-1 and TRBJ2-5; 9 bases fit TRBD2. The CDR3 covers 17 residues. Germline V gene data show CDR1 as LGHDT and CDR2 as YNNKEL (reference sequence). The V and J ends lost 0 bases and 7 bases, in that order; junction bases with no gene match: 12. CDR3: CASSQESRTSAFGTQYF. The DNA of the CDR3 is TGTGCCAGCAGCCAAGAATCACGGACTAGCGCATTTGGGACCCAGTACTTC.

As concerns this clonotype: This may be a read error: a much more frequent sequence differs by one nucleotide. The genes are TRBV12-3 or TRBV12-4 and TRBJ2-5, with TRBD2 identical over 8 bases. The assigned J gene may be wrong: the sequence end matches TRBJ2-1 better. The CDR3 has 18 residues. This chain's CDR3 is CVSSFWPRLARTYNEQFF. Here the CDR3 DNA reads TGTGTCAGCAGTTTTTGGCCCCGACTAGCGCGGACCTACAATGAGCAGTTCTTC.

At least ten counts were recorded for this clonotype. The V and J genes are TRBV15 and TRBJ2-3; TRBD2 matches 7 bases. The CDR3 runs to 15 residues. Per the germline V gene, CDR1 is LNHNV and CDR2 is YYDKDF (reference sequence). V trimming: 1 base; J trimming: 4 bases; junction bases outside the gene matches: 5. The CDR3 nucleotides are TGTGCCACCAGCAGAGGTGGGCTAGCGGCAGATACGCAGTATTTT. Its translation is CATSRGGLAADTQYF.

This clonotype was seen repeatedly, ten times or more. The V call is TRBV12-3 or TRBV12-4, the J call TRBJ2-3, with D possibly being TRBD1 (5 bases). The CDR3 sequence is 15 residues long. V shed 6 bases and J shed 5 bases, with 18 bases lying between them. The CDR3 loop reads CASSPIRSQGDTQYF. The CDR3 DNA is TGTGCCAGCAGCCCTATAAGATCCCAGGGAGATACGCAGTATTTT.

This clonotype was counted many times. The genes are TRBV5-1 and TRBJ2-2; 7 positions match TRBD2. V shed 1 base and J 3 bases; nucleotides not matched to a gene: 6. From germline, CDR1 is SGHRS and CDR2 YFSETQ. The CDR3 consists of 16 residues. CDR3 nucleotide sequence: TGCGCCAGCAGCTTGTGGGAGGGATATGACACCGGGGAGCTGTTTTTT. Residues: CASSLWEGYDTGELFF.

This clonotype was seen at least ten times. The CDR3 nucleotides read TGTGCCAGCGGGAGAACCAACTACAATGAGCAGTTCTTC. Protein sequence: CASGRTNYNEQFF. The genes are TRBV28 and TRBJ2-1, with D perhaps matching TRBD2 (5 bases). Per germline, CDR1 MDHEN and CDR2 SYDVKM. The V end was cut by 8 bases, the J end by 3 bases, with 11 bases between. The CDR3 has 13 amino acids.

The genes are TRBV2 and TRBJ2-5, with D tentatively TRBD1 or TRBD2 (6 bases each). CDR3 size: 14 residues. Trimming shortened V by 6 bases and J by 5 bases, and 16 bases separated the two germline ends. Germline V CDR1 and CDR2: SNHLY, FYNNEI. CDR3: CASRTGGGLETQYF. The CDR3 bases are TGTGCCAGCAGAACTGGAGGGGGGTTGGAGACCCAGTACTTC.

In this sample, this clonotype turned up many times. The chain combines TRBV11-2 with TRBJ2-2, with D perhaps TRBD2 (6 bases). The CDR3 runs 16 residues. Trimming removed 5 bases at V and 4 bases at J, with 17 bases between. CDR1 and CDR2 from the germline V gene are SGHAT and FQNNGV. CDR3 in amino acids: CASSPSRGTATGELFF. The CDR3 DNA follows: TGTGCCAGCAGCCCTAGTCGGGGGACGGCCACCGGGGAGCTGTTTTTT.

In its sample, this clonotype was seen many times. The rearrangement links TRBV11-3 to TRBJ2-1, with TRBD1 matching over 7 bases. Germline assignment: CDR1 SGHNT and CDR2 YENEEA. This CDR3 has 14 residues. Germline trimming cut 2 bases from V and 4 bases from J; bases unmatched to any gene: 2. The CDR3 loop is CASSLRQGYNEQFF. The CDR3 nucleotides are TGTGCCAGCAGCTTAAGACAGGGTTACAATGAGCAGTTCTTC.

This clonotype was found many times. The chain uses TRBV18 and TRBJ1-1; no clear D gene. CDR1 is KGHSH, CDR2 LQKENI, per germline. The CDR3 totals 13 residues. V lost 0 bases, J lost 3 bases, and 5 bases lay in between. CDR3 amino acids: CASSPPMDTEAFF. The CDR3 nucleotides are TGTGCCAGCTCACCACCCATGGACACTGAAGCTTTCTTT.

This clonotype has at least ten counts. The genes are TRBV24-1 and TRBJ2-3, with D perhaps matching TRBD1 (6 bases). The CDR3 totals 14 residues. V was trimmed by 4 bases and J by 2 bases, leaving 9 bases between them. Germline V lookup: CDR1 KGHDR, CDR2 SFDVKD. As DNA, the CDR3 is TGTGCCACCAGTGACCCAGGGGACACAGATACGCAGTATTTT. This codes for CATSDPGDTDTQYF.